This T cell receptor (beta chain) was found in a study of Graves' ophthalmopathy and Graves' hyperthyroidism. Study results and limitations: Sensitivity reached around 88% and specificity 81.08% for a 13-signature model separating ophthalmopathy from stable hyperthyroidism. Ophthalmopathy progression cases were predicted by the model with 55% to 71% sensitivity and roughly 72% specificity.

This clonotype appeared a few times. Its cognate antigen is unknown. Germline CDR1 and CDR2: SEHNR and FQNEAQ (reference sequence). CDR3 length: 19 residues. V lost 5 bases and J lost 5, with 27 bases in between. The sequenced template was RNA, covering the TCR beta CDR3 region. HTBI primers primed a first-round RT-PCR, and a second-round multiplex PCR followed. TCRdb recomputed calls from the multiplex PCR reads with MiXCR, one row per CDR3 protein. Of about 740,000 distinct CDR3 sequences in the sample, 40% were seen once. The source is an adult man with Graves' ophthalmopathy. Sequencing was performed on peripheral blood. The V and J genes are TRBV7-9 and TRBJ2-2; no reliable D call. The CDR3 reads CASSPERWYNRAKTGELFF. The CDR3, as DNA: TGTGCCAGCAGCCCTGAAAGGTGGTACAATCGAGCCAAAACCGGGGAGCTGTTTTTT. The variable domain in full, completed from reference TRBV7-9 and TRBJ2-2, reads DTGVSQNPRHKITKRGQNVTFRCDPISEHNRLYWYRQTLGQGPEFLTYFQNEAQLEKSRLLSDRFSAERPKGSFSTLEIQRTEQGDSAMYLCASSPERWYNRAKTGELFFGEGSRLTVL.